This TCR beta chain appears in the sequencing data of a study of blood T cell repertoires in COVID-19. About the study: PBMCs, B-cell-depleted T cells, or T cells were the source of the cDNA or gDNA that made up the material.

In the authors' workflow: How many nucleated cells were present was estimated from reference gene primer amplification. The repertoire was sequenced with immunoSEQ multiplex PCR; TCRdb's copy has only in-frame clones and lacks some. V and J calls and clone size are copied from that table; D and trimming were computed from the DNA. The profile shows 62,000 or so clones, over 75% of them singletons. Germline CDR1 and CDR2: SSHAT and FNYEAQ (reference sequence). This CDR3 has 16 residues. Notes on this clone: Germline and junction disagree at one end, which may indicate a read error.

The V and J genes are TRBV7-7 and TRBJ2-2; unclear D gene. Sequencing was performed on peripheral blood. The receptor was isolated from a man aged 45-65 years with acute or convalescent COVID-19. The chain's CDR3 is CASSPLRTVNTGELFF. The DNA of the CDR3 is TGTGCTAGCAGCCCCTTGAGAACAGTGAACACCGGGGAGCTGTTTTTT.